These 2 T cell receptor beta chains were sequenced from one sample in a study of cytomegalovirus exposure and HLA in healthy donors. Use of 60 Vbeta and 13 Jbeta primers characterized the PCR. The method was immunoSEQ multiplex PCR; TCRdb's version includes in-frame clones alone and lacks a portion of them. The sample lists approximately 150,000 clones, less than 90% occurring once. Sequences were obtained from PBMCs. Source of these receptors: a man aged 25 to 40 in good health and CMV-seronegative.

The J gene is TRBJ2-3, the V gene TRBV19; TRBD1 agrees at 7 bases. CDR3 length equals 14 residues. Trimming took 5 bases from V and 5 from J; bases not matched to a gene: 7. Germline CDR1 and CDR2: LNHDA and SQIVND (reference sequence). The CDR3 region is CASSPGQPLDTQYF. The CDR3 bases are TGTGCCAGTAGTCCGGGACAGCCATTAGATACGCAGTATTTT.

CDR3 bases: TGTGCCAGCAGCGCTCGGACTAGCGGCACAGATACGCAGTATTTT. Translation gives CASSARTSGTDTQYF. V is TRBV9 and J is TRBJ2-3; 9 nucleotides line up with TRBD2. CDR1 SGDLS and CDR2 YYNGEE come from the germline V gene. The ends lost 3 bases at V and 1 base at J; junction bases unmatched: 3. The CDR3 is made up of 15 amino acids.